These 14 T cell receptor beta chains originate from one sample sequenced in a study of blood T cell repertoires in COVID-19. The repertoire was sequenced with immunoSEQ multiplex PCR; TCRdb's copy has only in-frame clones and lacks some. The table lists 150,000 or so clones, around 81% of them singletons, with approximately 3.8% in the top ten. The specimen was peripheral blood. These TCRs come from a woman aged 55-69 years with acute or convalescent COVID-19.

J is TRBJ2-1 and V is TRBV5-1; perhaps TRBD2 as D (5 bases). Trimming removed 6 bases from V and 3 bases from J, with 16 bases in between. Germline V gene data show CDR1 as SGHRS and CDR2 as YFSETQ. The CDR3 has 15 amino acids. For the CDR3, the DNA is TGCGCCAGCACCCCCGAGGGTTTGAGCTACAATGAGCAGTTCTTC. Its translation is CASTPEGLSYNEQFF.

The chain couples TRBV5-4 to TRBJ2-5; a possible D gene is TRBD2 (5 bases). The CDR3 has 15 amino acids. CDR1 and CDR2 (germline): SGHNT, YYREEE (reference sequence). V lost 0 bases, J lost 5 bases, and 14 bases lay in between. CDR3 nucleotides: TGTGCCAGCAGCTTGGTTAGCGCATACGGGGAGACCCAGTACTTC. Its protein product is CASSLVSAYGETQYF.

The chain employs TRBV6-5 and TRBJ1-3; tentatively, D is TRBD1 (5 bases). Between the trimmed V and J ends, which lost 0 bases and 4 bases, there was a span of 13 bases. The CDR3 extends over 16 amino acids. CDR1 and CDR2 (germline): MNHEY, SVGAGI. In DNA, the CDR3 is TGTGCCAGCAGTTACTCGGGGCAAATGCAGGGAAACACCATATATTTT. Encoded protein: CASSYSGQMQGNTIYF.

The rearrangement joins TRBV7-9 to TRBJ2-1, with no clear D. The CDR3 is 11 residues long. Germline lookup yields CDR1 SEHNR and CDR2 FQNEAQ (reference sequence). The ends were cut back, 5 bases at V and 9 bases at J, with 8 bases in the middle. Written as DNA, the CDR3 is TGTGCCAGCAGCCCCCTTCCTGAGCAGTTCTTC. Its translation: CASSPLPEQFF.

CDR3 nucleotide sequence: TGTGCCAGCAGCCGGCGACAGGGTCACCAAGCTTTCTTT. It specifies CASSRRQGHQAFF. This chain connects TRBV3-1 (or the pseudogene TRBV3-2) to TRBJ1-1; 7 bases align to TRBD1. J was trimmed by 9 bases and V by 4 bases; bases with no gene match: 8. The germline V gene encodes CDR1 LGHDT and CDR2 YNNKEL (reference sequence). The CDR3 covers 13 residues.

On this clone: An end of the junction does not agree with germline; a read error may underlie this. The chain is built from TRBV18 and TRBJ1-2; the match to TRBD1 covers 8 bases. There are 18 residues in the CDR3. Germline CDR1 reads KGHSH; CDR2 reads LQKENI. The CDR3 sequence: CASSSPTGDPKAFYGYTF. The CDR3 DNA reads TGTGCCAGCTCATCACCGACAGGGGACCCGAAGGCCTTCTATGGCTACACCTTC. Looking up the rest from reference TRBV18 and TRBJ1-2 gives the full variable domain: NAGVMQNPRHLVRRRGQEARLRCSPMKGHSHVYWYRQLPEEGLKFMVYLQKENIIDESGMPKERFSAEFPKEGPSILRIQQVVRGDSAAYFCASSSPTGDPKAFYGYTFGSGTRLTVV.

This chain joins TRBV5-4 and TRBJ2-1, with D unresolved. With 4 bases removed from V and 0 bases from J, the gap between germline ends came to 5 bases. Germline CDR1 reads SGHNT; CDR2 reads YYREEE (reference sequence). The CDR3 covers 13 residues. Here the CDR3 reads CASSKSSYNEQFF. CDR3 coding DNA: TGTGCCAGCAGCAAGAGCTCCTACAATGAGCAGTTCTTC.

The chain employs TRBV11-2 and TRBJ2-2; 11 positions agree with TRBD2. The CDR3 loop spans 15 amino acids. The V gene's germline CDR1 is SGHAT and CDR2 FQNNGV. Trimming cost V 5 bases and J 6 bases; bases outside gene matches: 5. CDR3 in amino acids: CASSRTSGRAGELFF. CDR3 DNA: TGTGCCAGCAGCCGGACTAGCGGGCGGGCCGGGGAGCTGTTTTTT.

This clone was counted a single time. V usage is TRBV19 and J usage is TRBJ2-5, with D hard to call. Germline CDR1 is LNHDA and CDR2 is SQIVND (reference sequence). This CDR3 has 13 amino acids. Trimming took off 3 bases at V and 3 bases at J, with 8 bases between the two ends. The CDR3 loop is CASSMSSKETQYF. For the CDR3, the DNA is TGTGCCAGTAGTATGTCCAGTAAAGAGACCCAGTACTTC.

This clone occurred a few times. CDR3 loop: CASSGQGFRELFF. In nucleotides, the CDR3 is TGTGCCAGCTCGGGACAGGGGTTTCGGGAGCTGTTTTTT. The chain joins TRBV2 to TRBJ2-2; 10 nucleotides agree with TRBD1. This CDR3 contains 13 residues. The trim removed 8 bases at V and 9 bases at J, leaving 6 bases unmatched. CDR1 is SNHLY and CDR2 is FYNNEI in the germline V gene.

The V call is TRBV29-1, the J call TRBJ2-1, with 8 nucleotides matching TRBD1. The CDR3 is 14 amino acids. Trimming at V came to 7 bases and at J to 12 bases, leaving 17 bases not matched to a gene. CDR1 and CDR2 from the germline V gene are SQVTM and ANQGSEA. CDR3 residues: CSADRYDRGDGQFF. The DNA for the CDR3 is TGCAGCGCTGATCGTTACGACAGGGGAGATGGGCAGTTCTTC.

This chain links TRBV29-1 with TRBJ1-1; the D gene is possibly TRBD1 (6 bases). Germline CDR1 is SQVTM and CDR2 is ANQGSEA. V was shortened by 6 bases and J by 0 bases, with 11 bases between the two germline ends. The CDR3 is 13 residues long. In nucleotides, the CDR3 is TGCAGCGTGAGCAGGGGAATGAACACTGAAGCTTTCTTT. Its translation is CSVSRGMNTEAFF.

V usage is TRBV10-2 and J usage is TRBJ1-5, with D perhaps TRBD1 (6 bases). This CDR3 is built from 13 residues. From germline, CDR1 is WSHSY and CDR2 SAAADI. Trimming removed 10 bases from V and 7 bases from J, with 17 bases in between. This CDR3 is CATLQGWGQPQHF. CDR3 nucleotide sequence: TGCGCCACCCTACAGGGTTGGGGGCAGCCCCAGCATTTT.

The chain has TRBV7-9 and TRBJ2-7; 7 bases are a match to TRBD2. Trimming removed 7 bases from V and 4 bases from J; junction bases left unmatched: 13. This CDR3 is 15 amino acids long. The germline V gene encodes CDR1 SEHNR and CDR2 FQNEAQ (reference sequence). The CDR3 DNA reads as TGTGCCAGCACCACCGTGGCTAGCGGAGTTTACGAGCAGTACTTC. Encoded protein: CASTTVASGVYEQYF.